Below, 17 T cell receptor beta chains from the same sample are listed, as sequenced in a study of blood T cell repertoires in COVID-19 (TCRdb year 2020). Library generation was performed with the immunoSEQ multiplex PCR assay. Here the immuneACCESS table is served through TCRdb, limited to in-frame sequences with V and J called. Missing clones are a known gap in these copies; in checked studies unresolved V genes cover under half, and the rest lacks a known reason. This sample comprises some 200,000 clones, 86% of them detected only once. The ten largest clones represent approximately 3.3% of the sample. Sequences were obtained from PBMCs or T cells enriched from blood (not recorded which). These receptors came from a woman between 45 and 65 years old in a cohort exposed to, infected with or recovered from COVID-19 (not recorded which).

This clone came up a few times. The chain recombines TRBV14 with TRBJ1-1, with D uncertain. Germline V gene data show CDR1 as SGHDN and CDR2 as FVKESK. The CDR3 spans 13 residues. With 6 bases removed from V and 2 bases from J, the gap between germline ends came to 10 bases. CDR3 sequence (DNA): TGTGCCAGCAGTCCACAGTTTAACACTGAAGCTTTCTTT. Protein product: CASSPQFNTEAFF.

The V and J genes are TRBV7-3 and TRBJ2-3; 7 bases map to TRBD2. Germline CDR1 and CDR2: SGHTA and FQGTGA. The V gene end was trimmed by 8 bases and the J gene end by 1 base; junction bases not matched to a gene: 6. The CDR3 is 14 amino acids. DNA of the CDR3: TGTGCCAGCCAAAACAGCGGGGGCACAGATACGCAGTATTTT. This translates into CASQNSGGTDTQYF. Full variable domain (missing parts from reference TRBV7-3 and TRBJ2-3): GAGVSQTPSNKVTEKGKYVELRCDPISGHTALYWYRQSLGQGPEFLIYFQGTGAADDSGLPNDRFFAVRPEGSVSTLKIQRTERGDSAVYLCASQNSGGTDTQYFGPGTRLTVL.

The chain links TRBV20-1 to TRBJ2-3; D is unclear. Germline assignment: CDR1 DFQATT and CDR2 SNEGSKA (reference sequence). V lost 3 bases to trimming and J lost 2 bases, with 9 bases between them. The CDR3 loop spans 13 amino acids. The CDR3 reads CSASDRNTDTQYF. The DNA of the CDR3 is TGCAGTGCTAGTGATAGAAACACAGATACGCAGTATTTT.

The CDR3 reads CASNAIWGESSYNEQFF. DNA for the CDR3: TGTGCCAGCAACGCGATATGGGGCGAAAGCTCCTACAATGAGCAGTTCTTC. The V call is TRBV27, the J call TRBJ2-1; D perhaps matches TRBD1 (5 bases). Trimming left V 7 bases short and J 0 bases short, with 19 bases between. Germline lookup yields CDR1 MNHEY and CDR2 SMNVEV (reference sequence). This CDR3 spans 17 amino acids.

The V call is TRBV18, the J call TRBJ2-5; D not resolved. The CDR3 covers 13 residues. Germline V CDR1 and CDR2: KGHSH, LQKENI. Trimming shortened V by 3 bases and J by 0 bases, and 5 bases separated the two germline ends. For the CDR3, the DNA is TGTGCCAGCTCACCCGGGTACCAAGAGACCCAGTACTTC. Translated, it gives CASSPGYQETQYF.

The genes are TRBV20-1 and TRBJ1-3; the D is unclear. The CDR3 extends over 16 amino acids. V was pared by 3 bases and J by 0 bases, with 15 bases between. Per the germline V gene, CDR1 is DFQATT and CDR2 is SNEGSKA (reference sequence). CDR3 sequence: CSASLAGTTSGNTIYF. In nucleotides, the CDR3 is TGCAGTGCTAGTTTGGCAGGCACCACCTCTGGAAACACCATATATTTT.

The V and J genes are TRBV4-2 and TRBJ1-1, with a tentative D call TRBD1 (5 bases). The V end lost 2 bases, the J end lost 1 base, and 8 bases lay between the germline ends. The CDR3 loop spans 14 amino acids. CDR1 and CDR2 (germline): LGHNA, YNFKEQ. Written as DNA, the CDR3 is TGTGCCAGCAGCCAAAAGACAGCGAACACTGAAGCTTTCTTT. Protein sequence: CASSQKTANTEAFF.

The gene calls are TRBV11-2 and TRBJ2-7; D not resolved. Germline V gene sequence: CDR1 SGHAT, CDR2 FQNNGV. CDR3 length: 13 residues. V lost 0 bases and J 7 bases, leaving 10 bases between the germline ends. The CDR3 DNA sequence: TGTGCCAGCAGCTTAGATCAACTAACAGAGCAGTACTTC. This gives the protein CASSLDQLTEQYF.

The gene calls are TRBV5-6 and TRBJ2-3; 9 nucleotides line up with TRBD2. CDR3 length: 16 residues. V was pared by 0 bases and J by 7 bases, with 9 bases of the junction left unmatched. Germline CDR1 SGHDT, CDR2 YYEEEE. The CDR3 loop reads CASSLGARGGLYTQYF. The CDR3 DNA reads as TGTGCCAGCAGCTTGGGTGCGCGGGGGGGCCTCTATACGCAGTATTTT.

The chain links TRBV4-2 to TRBJ2-3; TRBD2 aligns across 13 bases. With V trimmed by 4 bases and J by 1 base, 2 bases remained unmatched. Germline V gene lookup returns CDR1 LGHNA and CDR2 YNFKEQ. The CDR3 spans 16 residues. The CDR3 loop reads CASSLGTSGGTDTQYF. The CDR3 DNA sequence: TGTGCCAGCAGCCTTGGGACTAGCGGGGGCACAGATACGCAGTATTTT.

The V gene is TRBV5-1, the J gene TRBJ1-3, with D perhaps matching TRBD1 (5 bases). V lost 3 bases to trimming and J lost 0 bases, with 13 bases between them. There are 16 residues in the CDR3. CDR1 is SGHRS, CDR2 YFSETQ, per germline. The CDR3, as DNA: TGCGCCAGCAGCTGGCAGGGTCCTAGCTCTGGAAACACCATATATTTT. Translated: CASSWQGPSSGNTIYF.

This rearrangement joins TRBV4-2 to TRBJ1-4, with TRBD1 matching over 10 bases. CDR1 is LGHNA and CDR2 is YNFKEQ in the germline V gene. Trimming took 4 bases from V and 7 from J; bases not matched to a gene: 9. The CDR3 extends over 16 amino acids. The CDR3 spells CASSRQRQGALEKLFF. The CDR3 region has the DNA TGTGCCAGCAGCCGGCAAAGACAGGGGGCGCTTGAAAAACTGTTTTTT.

The chain links TRBV19 to TRBJ2-5, with 7 positions matching TRBD1. Losses at the gene ends were 6 bases for V and 2 bases for J; bases not matched to a gene: 3. Germline CDR1 is LNHDA and CDR2 is SQIVND (reference sequence). The CDR3 contains 13 residues. The CDR3 loop is CASRTGQQETQYF. The CDR3 DNA sequence: TGTGCCAGTAGGACGGGACAGCAAGAGACCCAGTACTTC.

This chain uses TRBV24-1 with TRBJ2-7, with 11 bases aligning to TRBD1. The germline V gene has CDR1 KGHDR and CDR2 SFDVKD. The CDR3 runs 15 residues. With 2 bases clipped from V and 5 bases from J, the junction kept 4 bases outside the gene matches. The CDR3 loop reads CATSDSGTGGHEQYF. In nucleotides, the CDR3 is TGTGCCACCAGTGATTCAGGGACAGGGGGGCACGAGCAGTACTTC.

The chain joins TRBV7-2 to TRBJ2-7; D possibly corresponds to TRBD2 (5 bases). This CDR3 comprises 14 residues. CDR1 and CDR2 from the germline V gene are SGHTA and FQGNSA. Deletions cut 1 base from V and 3 bases from J, with 10 bases between. In DNA form, the CDR3 reads TGTGCCAGCAGCTTAGGCGGGCAGTACTACGAGCAGTACTTC. This sequence encodes CASSLGGQYYEQYF.

This chain joins TRBV5-6 and TRBJ2-2; D is possibly TRBD2 (6 bases). The germline V gene encodes CDR1 SGHDT and CDR2 YYEEEE. CDR3 length: 16 amino acids. Trimming removed 0 bases from V and 5 bases from J, with 14 bases in between. The CDR3 DNA reads as TGTGCCAGCAGCTTGGCCCTCGGAGGGATGACCGGGGAGCTGTTTTTT. This translates into CASSLALGGMTGELFF.

This chain links TRBV2 with TRBJ1-5, with D maybe TRBD1 (6 bases). V was trimmed by 6 bases and J by 1 base, leaving 16 bases between them. The CDR3 totals 16 residues. Per germline, CDR1 SNHLY and CDR2 FYNNEI. The CDR3 reads CASSARGQGSNQPQHF. In nucleotides, the CDR3 is TGTGCCAGCAGCGCCAGGGGTCAGGGGAGCAATCAGCCCCAGCATTTT.